This TCR beta chain was identified in a study of Ad26.COV2.S vaccination and SARS-CoV-2 variants. The repertoire was sequenced with immunoSEQ multiplex PCR; TCRdb's copy has only in-frame clones and lacks some. The repertoire includes about 460,000 clones, roughly 87% of them detected once, and around 1.8% sits in the top ten. Sample treatment: 15 to 20 received Ad26.COV2.S at low or high dose, single or two shots; 5 received placebo; per-sample allocation not given. Specimen acquisition occurred on day 63 following the initial vaccine or placebo injection. CDR3 length equals 14 residues. Germline CDR1 and CDR2: KGHDR and SFDVKD. The V and J ends lost 10 bases and 9 bases respectively, with 21 bases between them.

This receptor was obtained from a person between 18 and 65 years old who received the Ad26.COV2.S COVID-19 vaccine or a placebo. The chain links TRBV24-1 to TRBJ2-1, with D possibly TRBD1 on 5 matching bases. The specimen comprised peripheral blood, sampled in a trial of Ad26.COV2.S vaccine versus placebo. CDR3: CATSDWSVRGEQFF. The CDR3 DNA reads TGTGCCACTTCTGACTGGTCCGTAAGGGGTGAGCAGTTCTTC.